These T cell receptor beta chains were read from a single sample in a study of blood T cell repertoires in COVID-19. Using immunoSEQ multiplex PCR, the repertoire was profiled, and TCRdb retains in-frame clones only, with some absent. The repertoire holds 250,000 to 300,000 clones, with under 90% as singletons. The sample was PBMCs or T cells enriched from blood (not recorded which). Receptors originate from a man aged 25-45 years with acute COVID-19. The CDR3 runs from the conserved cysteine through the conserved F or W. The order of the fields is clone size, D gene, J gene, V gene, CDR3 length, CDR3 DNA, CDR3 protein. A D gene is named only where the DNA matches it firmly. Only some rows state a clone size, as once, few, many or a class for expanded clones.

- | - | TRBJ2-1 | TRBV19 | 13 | TGTGCCAGTAGTTGGGGCCGGGACAATGAGCAGTTCTTC | CASSWGRDNEQFF
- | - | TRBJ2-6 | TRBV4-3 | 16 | TGCGCCAGCAGCCAAGAGCGAGGGTACGGGGCCAACGTCCTGACTTTC | CASSQERGYGANVLTF
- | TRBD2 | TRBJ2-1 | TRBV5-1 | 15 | TGCGCCAGTAGTACCGGGACTAGCGGGGAAAGGCGGCAGTTCTTC | CASSTGTSGERRQFF
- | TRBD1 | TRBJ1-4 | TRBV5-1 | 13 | TGTGCCAGCAGCGCCAGGGGGCAGGAAAAACTGTTTTTT | CASSARGQEKLFF
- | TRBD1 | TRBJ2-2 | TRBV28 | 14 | TGTGCCAGCAGTGGACAGGGGGCGACCGGGGAGCTGTTTTTT | CASSGQGATGELFF
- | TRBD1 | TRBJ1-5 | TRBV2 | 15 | TGTGCCAGCAGTGCATCGGGACAGGGCAATCAGCCCCAGCATTTT | CASSASGQGNQPQHF
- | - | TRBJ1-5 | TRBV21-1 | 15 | TGTGCCAGCAGCCTACGGACAGTTGCGGGGGAACCCCAGCATTTT | CASSLRTVAGEPQHF
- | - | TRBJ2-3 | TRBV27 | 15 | TGTGCCAGCAGTTCCGACAGGAGATCCACAGATACGCAGTATTTT | CASSSDRRSTDTQYF
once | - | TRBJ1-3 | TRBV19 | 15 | TGTGCCAGCCGGACGGACCGCTCGGGGGGAAACACCATATATTTT | CASRTDRSGGNTIYF
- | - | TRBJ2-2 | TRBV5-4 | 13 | TGTGCCAGCAGCTTGAGGGGTGCGGGGGAGCTGTTTTTT | CASSLRGAGELFF
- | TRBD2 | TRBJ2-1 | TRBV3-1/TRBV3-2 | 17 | TGTGCCAGCAGCCAAGTATTAACGGGAGGGCCCCCAACTGAGCAGTTCTTC | CASSQVLTGGPPTEQFF
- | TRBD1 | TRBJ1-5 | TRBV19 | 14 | TGTGCCAGTAGTACCACCGGGACAGGGTTCCCCCAGCATTTT | CASSTTGTGFPQHF
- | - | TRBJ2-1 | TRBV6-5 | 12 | TGTGCCAGCAGTTACCAGGAGGATGAGCAGTTCTTC | CASSYQEDEQFF
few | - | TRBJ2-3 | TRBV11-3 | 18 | TGTGCCAGCAGCAAATCCCGGACTAAACGAACTAGCACAGATACGCAGTATTTT | CASSKSRTKRTSTDTQYF
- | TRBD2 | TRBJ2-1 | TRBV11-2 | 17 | TGTGCCAGCAGCCAGGGACTAGCGGGAGGGTTGGGGAATGAGCAGTTCTTC | CASSQGLAGGLGNEQFF
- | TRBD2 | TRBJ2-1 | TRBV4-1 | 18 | TGCGCCAGCAGCCATCTTGGCCAGCGGGAGGGCCTCTGGGGTGAGCAGTTCTTC | CASSHLGQREGLWGEQFF
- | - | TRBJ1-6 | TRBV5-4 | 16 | TGTGCCAGCAGCTTGGGCAGCGGGTTCAATAATTCACCCCTCCACTTT | CASSLGSGFNNSPLHF
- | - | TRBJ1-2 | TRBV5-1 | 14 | TGCGCCAGCAGCGGTGACAGCGCATTAGGGGGCTACACCTTC | CASSGDSALGGYTF
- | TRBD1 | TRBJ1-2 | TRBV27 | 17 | TGTGCCAGCAGTTCTGCCCGGACAGGGGGATATGACTATGGCTACACCTTC | CASSSARTGGYDYGYTF
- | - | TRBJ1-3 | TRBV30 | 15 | TGTGCCTGGAACCGTCAGGGAAACTCTGGAAACACCATATATTTT | CAWNRQGNSGNTIYF
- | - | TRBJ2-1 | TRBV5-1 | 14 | TGCGCCAGCAGCTCGCTCGGACAGCAAAATGAGCAGTTCTTC | CASSSLGQQNEQFF
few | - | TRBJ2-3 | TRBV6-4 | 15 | TGTGCCAGCAGTGCACATACTAGTGCAGGCGATACGCAGTATTTT | CASSAHTSAGDTQYF
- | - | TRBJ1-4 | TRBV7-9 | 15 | TGTGCCAGCAGCTTATGGCTGGGTCCGAGGGAAAAACTGTTTTTT | CASSLWLGPREKLFF
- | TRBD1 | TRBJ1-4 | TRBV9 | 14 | TGTGCCAGCAGCCCGACAGGGACTAATGAAAAACTGTTTTTT | CASSPTGTNEKLFF
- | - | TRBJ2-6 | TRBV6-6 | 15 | TGTGCCAGCAGAATTACAGGCTCTGGGGCCAACGTCCTGACTTTC | CASRITGSGANVLTF
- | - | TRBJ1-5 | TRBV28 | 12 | TGTGCCAGCACCCGGGGTAGCCTGCCCCAGCATTTT | CASTRGSLPQHF
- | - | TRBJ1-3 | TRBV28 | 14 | TGTGCCAGCAGTCCCCCCTCGGTGGGAAACACCATATATTTT | CASSPPSVGNTIYF
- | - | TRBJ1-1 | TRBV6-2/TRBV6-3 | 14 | TGTGCCAGCAGTCTCCAGGATATGAACACTGAAGCTTTCTTT | CASSLQDMNTEAFF
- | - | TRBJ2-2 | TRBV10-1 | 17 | TGCGCCAGCAGCCAGTCACAGGGACCTCTCAACACCGGGGAGCTGTTTTTT | CASSQSQGPLNTGELFF
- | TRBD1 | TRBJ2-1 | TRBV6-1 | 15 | TGTGCCAGCAGTGAATCCGGGACAGGGGGGAGTGAGCAGTTCTTC | CASSESGTGGSEQFF
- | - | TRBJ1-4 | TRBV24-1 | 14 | TGTGCCACCAGTGGCGGGGCGCCTAATGAAAAACTGTTTTTT | CATSGGAPNEKLFF
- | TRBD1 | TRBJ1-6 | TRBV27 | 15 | TGTGCCAGCAGGGGCCATGGGACAGGGAGTTCACCCCTCCACTTT | CASRGHGTGSSPLHF
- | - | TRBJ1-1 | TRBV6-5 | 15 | TGTGCCAGCAGGGGAGGAGTCGCGACGGACACTGAAGCTTTCTTT | CASRGGVATDTEAFF
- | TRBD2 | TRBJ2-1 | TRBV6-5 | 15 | TGTGCCAGCGGGCCGGGACTAGCGGGATCCAATGAGCAGTTCTTC | CASGPGLAGSNEQFF
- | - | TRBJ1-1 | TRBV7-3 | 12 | TGTGCCAGCAGCTCAGATGACACTGAAGCTTTCTTT | CASSSDDTEAFF
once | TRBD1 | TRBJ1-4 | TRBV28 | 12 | TGTGCCAGCAGAGACAGGGGCGAAAAACTGTTTTTT | CASRDRGEKLFF
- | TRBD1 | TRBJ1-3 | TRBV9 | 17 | TGTGCCAGCAGCGTAGCCCCGGACAGGGGCACTGGAAACACCATATATTTT | CASSVAPDRGTGNTIYF
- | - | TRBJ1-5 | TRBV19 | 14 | TGTGCCAGTAGTAAGACAGAAAGCAATCAGCCCCAGCATTTT | CASSKTESNQPQHF